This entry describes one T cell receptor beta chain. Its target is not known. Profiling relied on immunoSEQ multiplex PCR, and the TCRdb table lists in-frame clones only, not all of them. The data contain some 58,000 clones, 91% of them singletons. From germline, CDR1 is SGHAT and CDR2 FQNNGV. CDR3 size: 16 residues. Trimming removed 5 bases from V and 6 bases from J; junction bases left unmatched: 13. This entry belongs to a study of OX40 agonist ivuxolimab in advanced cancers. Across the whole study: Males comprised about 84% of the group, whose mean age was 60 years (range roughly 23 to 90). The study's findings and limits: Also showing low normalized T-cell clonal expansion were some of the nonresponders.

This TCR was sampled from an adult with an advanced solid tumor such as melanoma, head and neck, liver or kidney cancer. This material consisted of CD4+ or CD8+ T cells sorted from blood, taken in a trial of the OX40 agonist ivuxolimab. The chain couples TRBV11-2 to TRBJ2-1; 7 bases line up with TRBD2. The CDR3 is CASSKNPGSGGNEQFF. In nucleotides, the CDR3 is TGTGCCAGCAGCAAAAACCCAGGGTCGGGGGGCAATGAGCAGTTCTTC.